This T cell receptor beta chain appears in the sequencing data of a study of shared clonotypes between healthy human individuals. Sequenced by immunoSEQ multiplex PCR; TCRdb stores in-frame clones only, minus some. The sample lists about 2.4 million clones; approximately 92% were seen once. The CDR3 consists of 14 residues. CDR1 is SEHNR and CDR2 is FQNEAQ in the germline V gene (reference sequence). Trimming removed 2 bases from V and 0 bases from J, with 8 bases in between. V and J are TRBV7-9 and TRBJ2-7; D is unclear. The specimen sequenced was naive CD4+ T cells sorted from blood. Regarding subset: CD45RA+ positively selected. The TCR originated in a man younger than 35 in good health. CDR3 loop: CASSLPVISYEQYF. In DNA form, the CDR3 reads TGTGCCAGCAGCTTACCCGTAATCTCCTACGAGCAGTACTTC.